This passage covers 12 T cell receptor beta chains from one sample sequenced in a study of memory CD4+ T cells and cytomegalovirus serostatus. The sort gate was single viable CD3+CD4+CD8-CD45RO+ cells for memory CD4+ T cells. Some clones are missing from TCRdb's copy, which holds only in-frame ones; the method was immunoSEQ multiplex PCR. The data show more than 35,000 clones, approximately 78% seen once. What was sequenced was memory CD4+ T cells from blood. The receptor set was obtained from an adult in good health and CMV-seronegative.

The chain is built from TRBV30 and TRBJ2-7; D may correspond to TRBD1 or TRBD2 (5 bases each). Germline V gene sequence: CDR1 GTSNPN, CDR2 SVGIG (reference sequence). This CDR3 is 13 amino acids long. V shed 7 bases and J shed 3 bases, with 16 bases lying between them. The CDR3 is CAYLGVRGYEQYF. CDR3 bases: TGTGCCTACCTGGGGGTTAGGGGCTACGAGCAGTACTTC.

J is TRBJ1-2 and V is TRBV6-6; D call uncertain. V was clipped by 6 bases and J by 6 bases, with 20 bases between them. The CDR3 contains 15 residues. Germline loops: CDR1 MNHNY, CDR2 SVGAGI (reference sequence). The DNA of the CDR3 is TGTGCCAGCAGCTACAGTACTATGGGGTACGATGGCTACACCTTC. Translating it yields CASSYSTMGYDGYTF.

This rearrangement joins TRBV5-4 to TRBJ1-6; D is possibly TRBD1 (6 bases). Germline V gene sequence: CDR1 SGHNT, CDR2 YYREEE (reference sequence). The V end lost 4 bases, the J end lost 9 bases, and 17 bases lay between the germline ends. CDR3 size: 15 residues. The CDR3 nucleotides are TGTGCCAGCAGCCTGGACAGTGGGCAGGGTTCACCCCTCCACTTT. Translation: CASSLDSGQGSPLHF.

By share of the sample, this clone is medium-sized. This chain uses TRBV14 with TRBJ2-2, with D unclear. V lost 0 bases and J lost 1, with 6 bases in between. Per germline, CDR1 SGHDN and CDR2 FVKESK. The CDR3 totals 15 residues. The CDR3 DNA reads TGTGCCAGCAGCCAAGATCGCCAGAACACCGGGGAGCTGTTTTTT. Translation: CASSQDRQNTGELFF.

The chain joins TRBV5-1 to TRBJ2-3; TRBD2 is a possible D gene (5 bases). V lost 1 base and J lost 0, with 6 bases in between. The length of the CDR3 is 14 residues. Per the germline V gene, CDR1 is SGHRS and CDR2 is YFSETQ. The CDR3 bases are TGCGCCAGCAGCTTGAGGACTAGCACAGATACGCAGTATTTT. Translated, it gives CASSLRTSTDTQYF.

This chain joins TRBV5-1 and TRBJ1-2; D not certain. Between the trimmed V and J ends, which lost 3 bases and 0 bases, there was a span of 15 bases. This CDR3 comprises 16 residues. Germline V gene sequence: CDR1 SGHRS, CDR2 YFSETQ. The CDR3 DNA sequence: TGCGCCAGCAGCTCCACCGGGTCTCTCTCTAACTATGGCTACACCTTC. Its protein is CASSSTGSLSNYGYTF. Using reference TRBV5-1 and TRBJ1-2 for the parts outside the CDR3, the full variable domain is KAGVTQTPRYLIKTRGQQVTLSCSPISGHRSVSWYQQTPGQGLQFLFEYFSETQRNKGNFPGRFSGRQFSNSRSEMNVSTLELGDSALYLCASSSTGSLSNYGYTFGSGTRLTVV.

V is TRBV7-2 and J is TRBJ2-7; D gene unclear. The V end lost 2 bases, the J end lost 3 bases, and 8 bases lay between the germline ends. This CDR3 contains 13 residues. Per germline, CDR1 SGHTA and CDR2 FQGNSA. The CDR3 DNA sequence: TGTGCCAGCAGCTTAAGAGGCGGCTACGAGCAGTACTTC. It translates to CASSLRGGYEQYF.

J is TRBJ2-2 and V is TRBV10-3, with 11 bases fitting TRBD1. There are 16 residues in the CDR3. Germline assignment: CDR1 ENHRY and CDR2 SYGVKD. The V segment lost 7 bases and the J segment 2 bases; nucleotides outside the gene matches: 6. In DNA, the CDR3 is TGTGCCATCAAAACCGGGACAGGGGGTAACACCGGGGAGCTGTTTTTT. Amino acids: CAIKTGTGGNTGELFF.

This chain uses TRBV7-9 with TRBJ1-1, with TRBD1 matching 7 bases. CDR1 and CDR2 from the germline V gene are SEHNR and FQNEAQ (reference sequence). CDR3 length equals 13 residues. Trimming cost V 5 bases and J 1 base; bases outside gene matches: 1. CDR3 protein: CASSRQGNTEAFF. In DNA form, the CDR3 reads TGTGCCAGCAGCAGACAGGGGAACACTGAAGCTTTCTTT.

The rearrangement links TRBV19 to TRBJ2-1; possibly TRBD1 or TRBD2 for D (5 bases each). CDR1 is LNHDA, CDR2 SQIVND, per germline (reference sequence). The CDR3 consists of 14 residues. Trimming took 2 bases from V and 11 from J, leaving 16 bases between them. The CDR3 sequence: CASSIWSSTGQQFF. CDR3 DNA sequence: TGTGCCAGTAGTATATGGTCATCTACGGGACAGCAGTTCTTC.

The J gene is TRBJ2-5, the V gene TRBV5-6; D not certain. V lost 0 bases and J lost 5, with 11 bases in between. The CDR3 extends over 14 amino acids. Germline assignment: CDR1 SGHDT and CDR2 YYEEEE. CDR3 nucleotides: TGTGCCAGCAGCTTGGCCGAAAGGGCGGAGACCCAGTACTTC. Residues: CASSLAERAETQYF.

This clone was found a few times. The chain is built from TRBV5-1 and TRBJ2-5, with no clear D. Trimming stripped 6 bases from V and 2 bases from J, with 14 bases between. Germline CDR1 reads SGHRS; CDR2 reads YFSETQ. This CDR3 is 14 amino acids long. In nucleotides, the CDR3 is TGCGCCAGCAACTCACTGGGGTCTCAAGAGACCCAGTACTTC. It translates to CASNSLGSQETQYF.